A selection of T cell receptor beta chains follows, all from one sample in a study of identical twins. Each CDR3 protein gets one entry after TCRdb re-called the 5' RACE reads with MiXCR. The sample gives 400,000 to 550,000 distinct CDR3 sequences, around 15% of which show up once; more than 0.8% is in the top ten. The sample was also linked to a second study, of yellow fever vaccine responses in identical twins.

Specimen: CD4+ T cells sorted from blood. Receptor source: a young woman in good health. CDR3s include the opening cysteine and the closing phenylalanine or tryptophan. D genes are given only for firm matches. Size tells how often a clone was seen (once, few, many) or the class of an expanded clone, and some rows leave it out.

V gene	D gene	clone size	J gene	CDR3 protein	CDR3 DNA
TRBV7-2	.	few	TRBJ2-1	CASSLDFSGYNEQFF	TGTGCCAGCAGCTTAGATTTTTCGGGTTACAATGAGCAGTTCTTC
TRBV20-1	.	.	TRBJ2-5	CSAGREKSPQYF	TGCAGTGCAGGGCGGGAAAAGAGTCCCCAGTACTTC
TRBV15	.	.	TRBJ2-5	CATSRVIAAQETQYF	TGTGCCACCAGCAGAGTTATAGCGGCCCAAGAGACCCAGTACTTC
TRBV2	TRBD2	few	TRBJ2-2	CASADYLGRGTGELFF	TGTGCCAGCGCGGACTATCTCGGGAGGGGTACCGGGGAGCTGTTTTTT
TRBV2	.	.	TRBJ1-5	CASKQQLNQPQHF	TGTGCCAGCAAACAACAACTCAATCAGCCCCAGCATTTT
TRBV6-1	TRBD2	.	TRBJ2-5	CASSNLAGGKETQYF	TGTGCCAGCAGCAATTTAGCGGGAGGGAAAGAGACCCAGTACTTC
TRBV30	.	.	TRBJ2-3	CAWKNRALGTDTQYF	TGTGCCTGGAAAAACCGGGCGCTCGGCACAGATACGCAGTATTTT
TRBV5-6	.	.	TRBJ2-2	CASSPGTRRWELFF	TGTGCCAGCAGCCCCGGGACCAGGAGGTGGGAGCTGTTTTTT
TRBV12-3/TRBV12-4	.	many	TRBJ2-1	CASSLADEQFF	TGTGCCAGCAGTTTGGCGGATGAGCAGTTCTTC
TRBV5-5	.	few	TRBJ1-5	CASSLTVHSNQPQHF	TGTGCCAGCAGCTTGACAGTCCATAGCAATCAGCCCCAGCATTTT
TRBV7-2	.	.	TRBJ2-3	CASSLQVGTLF	TGTGCCAGCAGCTTACAGGTTGGGACCCTTTTT